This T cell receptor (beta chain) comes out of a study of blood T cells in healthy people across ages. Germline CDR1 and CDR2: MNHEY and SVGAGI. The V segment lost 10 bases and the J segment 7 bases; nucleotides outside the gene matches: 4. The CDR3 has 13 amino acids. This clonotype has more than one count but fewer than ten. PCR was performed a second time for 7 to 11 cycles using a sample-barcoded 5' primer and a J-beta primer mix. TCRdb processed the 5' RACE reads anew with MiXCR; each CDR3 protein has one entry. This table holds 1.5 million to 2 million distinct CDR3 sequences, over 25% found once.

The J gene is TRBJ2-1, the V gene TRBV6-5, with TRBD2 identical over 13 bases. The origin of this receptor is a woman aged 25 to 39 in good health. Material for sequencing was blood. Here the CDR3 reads CATGLAGVNEQFF. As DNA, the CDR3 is TGTGCCACCGGACTAGCGGGAGTAAATGAGCAGTTCTTC.